This T cell receptor (beta chain) comes out of a study of T cells in Graves' hyperthyroidism and ophthalmopathy. Study overall: Prior to any treatment, at the point of initial diagnosis, peripheral blood was collected. Whole-study results and caveats: Ophthalmopathy was predicted by the model a median of approximately six months ahead of onset.

This clonotype appeared many times. Antigen unknown. The CDR3 sequence is 14 residues long. The V end lost 0 bases, the J end lost 5 bases, and 11 bases lay between the germline ends. CDR1 and CDR2 (germline): SGHRS, YFSETQ. RNA transcripts served as the template for amplifying TCR beta CDR3 regions. Researchers ran a first-round RT-PCR on the TCR CDR3 using the HTBI primer set. TCRdb independently ran MiXCR on the multiplex PCR reads; one entry per CDR3 protein. The data hold approximately 570,000 distinct CDR3 sequences, with less than 20% observed a single time. This receptor was taken from a man aged 40-49 years with Graves' ophthalmopathy. Sequencing used blood. The chain joins TRBV5-1 to TRBJ1-1; D unclear. The CDR3 sequence is CASSLAGSGTEAFF. CDR3 DNA sequence: TGCGCCAGCAGCTTGGCAGGATCGGGGACTGAAGCTTTCTTT.